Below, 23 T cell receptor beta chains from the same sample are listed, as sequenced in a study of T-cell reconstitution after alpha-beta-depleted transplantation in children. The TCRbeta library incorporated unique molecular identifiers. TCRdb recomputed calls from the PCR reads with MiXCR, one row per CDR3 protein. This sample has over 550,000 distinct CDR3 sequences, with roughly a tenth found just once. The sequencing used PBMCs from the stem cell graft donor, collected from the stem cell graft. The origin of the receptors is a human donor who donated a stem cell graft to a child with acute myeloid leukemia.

For the CDR3, the DNA is TGTGCCAGCAGCCCCCCCTCAGGTCTCTCTGGAAACACCATATATTTT. Encoded protein: CASSPPSGLSGNTIYF. This chain joins TRBV14 and TRBJ1-3; D unresolved. This CDR3 comprises 16 residues. V lost 4 bases, J lost 0 bases, and 13 bases lay in between. Germline V gene sequence: CDR1 SGHDN, CDR2 FVKESK.

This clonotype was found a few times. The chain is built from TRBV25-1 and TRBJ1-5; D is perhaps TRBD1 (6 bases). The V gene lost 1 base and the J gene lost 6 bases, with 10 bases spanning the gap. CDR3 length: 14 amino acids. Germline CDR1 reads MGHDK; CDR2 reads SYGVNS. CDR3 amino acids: CASSELQGTQPQHF. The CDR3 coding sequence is TGTGCCAGCAGTGAATTACAGGGCACTCAGCCCCAGCATTTT.

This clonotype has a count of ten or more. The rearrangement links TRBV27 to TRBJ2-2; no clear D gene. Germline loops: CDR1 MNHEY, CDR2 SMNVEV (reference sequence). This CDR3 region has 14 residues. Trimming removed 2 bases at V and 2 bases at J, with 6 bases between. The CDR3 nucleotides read TGTGCCAGCAGTTTAGCAATCAACACCGGGGAGCTGTTTTTT. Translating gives CASSLAINTGELFF.

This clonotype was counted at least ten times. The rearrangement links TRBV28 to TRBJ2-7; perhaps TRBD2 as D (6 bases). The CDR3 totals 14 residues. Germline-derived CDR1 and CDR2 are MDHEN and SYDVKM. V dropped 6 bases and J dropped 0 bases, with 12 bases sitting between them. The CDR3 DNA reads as TGTGCCAGCAGCTCAATGACTAGCTCCTACGAGCAGTACTTC. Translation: CASSSMTSSYEQYF.

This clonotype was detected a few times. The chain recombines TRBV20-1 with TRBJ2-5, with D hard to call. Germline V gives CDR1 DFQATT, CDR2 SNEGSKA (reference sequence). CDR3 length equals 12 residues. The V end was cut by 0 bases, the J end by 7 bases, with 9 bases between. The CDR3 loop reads CSARDKARTQYF. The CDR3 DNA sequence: TGCAGTGCTAGAGATAAGGCGAGGACCCAGTACTTC.

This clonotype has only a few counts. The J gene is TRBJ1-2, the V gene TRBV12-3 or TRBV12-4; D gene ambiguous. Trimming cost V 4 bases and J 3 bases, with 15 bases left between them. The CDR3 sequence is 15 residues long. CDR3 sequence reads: CASSSGPLRDYGYTF. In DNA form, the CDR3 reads TGTGCCAGCAGTTCCGGGCCTTTAAGGGACTATGGCTACACCTTC.

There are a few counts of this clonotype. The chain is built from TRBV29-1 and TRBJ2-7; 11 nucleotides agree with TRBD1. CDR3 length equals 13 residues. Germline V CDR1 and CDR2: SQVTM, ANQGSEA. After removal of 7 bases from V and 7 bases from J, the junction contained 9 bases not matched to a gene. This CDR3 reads CSAWTGGFGEQYF. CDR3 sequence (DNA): TGCAGCGCCTGGACAGGGGGCTTTGGGGAGCAGTACTTC.

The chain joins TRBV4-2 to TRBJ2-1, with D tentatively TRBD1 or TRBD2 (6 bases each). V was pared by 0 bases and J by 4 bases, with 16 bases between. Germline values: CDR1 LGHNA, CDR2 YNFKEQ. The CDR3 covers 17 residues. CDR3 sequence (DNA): TGTGCCAGCAGCCAAGATAAGGGGGGCGGCCTTTACAATGAGCAGTTCTTC. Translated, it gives CASSQDKGGGLYNEQFF.

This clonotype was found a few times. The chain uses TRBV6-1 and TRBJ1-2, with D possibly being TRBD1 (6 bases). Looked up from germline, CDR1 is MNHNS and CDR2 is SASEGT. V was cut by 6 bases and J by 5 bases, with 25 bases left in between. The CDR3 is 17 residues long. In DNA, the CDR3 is TGTGCCAGCAGCCCCGTGGGACGGAGAGGGGGAGTTTATGGCTACACCTTC. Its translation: CASSPVGRRGGVYGYTF.

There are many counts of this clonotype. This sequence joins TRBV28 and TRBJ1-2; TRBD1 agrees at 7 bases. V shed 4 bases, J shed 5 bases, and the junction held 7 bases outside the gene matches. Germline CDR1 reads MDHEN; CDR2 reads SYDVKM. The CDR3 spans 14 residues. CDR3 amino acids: CASSSGTAFYGYTF. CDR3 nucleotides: TGTGCCAGCAGTTCCGGGACAGCCTTTTATGGCTACACCTTC.

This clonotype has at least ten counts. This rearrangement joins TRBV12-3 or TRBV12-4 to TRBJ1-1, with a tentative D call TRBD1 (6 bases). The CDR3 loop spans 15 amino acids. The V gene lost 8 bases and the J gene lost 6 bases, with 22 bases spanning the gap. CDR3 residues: CASSLGGHGDSEAFF. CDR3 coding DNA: TGTGCCAGCTCCCTGGGGGGACACGGGGATTCTGAAGCTTTCTTT.

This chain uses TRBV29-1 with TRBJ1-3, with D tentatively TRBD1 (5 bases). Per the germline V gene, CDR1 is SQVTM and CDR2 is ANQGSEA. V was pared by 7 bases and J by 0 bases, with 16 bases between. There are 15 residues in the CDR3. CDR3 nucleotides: TGCAGCGCCTACTCTCCAGGGCGCTCTGGAAACACCATATATTTT. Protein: CSAYSPGRSGNTIYF.

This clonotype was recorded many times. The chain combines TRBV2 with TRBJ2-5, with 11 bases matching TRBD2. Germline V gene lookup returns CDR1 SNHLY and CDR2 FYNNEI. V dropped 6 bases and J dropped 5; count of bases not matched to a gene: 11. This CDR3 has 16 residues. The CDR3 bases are TGTGCCAGCAGCATCCGTAGCGGGAGGGCCCTCGAGACCCAGTACTTC. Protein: CASSIRSGRALETQYF.

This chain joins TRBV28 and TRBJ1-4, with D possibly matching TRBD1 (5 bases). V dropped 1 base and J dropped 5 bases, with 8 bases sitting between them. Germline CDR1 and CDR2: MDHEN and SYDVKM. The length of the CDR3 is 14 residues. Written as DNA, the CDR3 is TGTGCCAGCAGTTTATACAGGTTAAATGAAAAACTGTTTTTT. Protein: CASSLYRLNEKLFF.

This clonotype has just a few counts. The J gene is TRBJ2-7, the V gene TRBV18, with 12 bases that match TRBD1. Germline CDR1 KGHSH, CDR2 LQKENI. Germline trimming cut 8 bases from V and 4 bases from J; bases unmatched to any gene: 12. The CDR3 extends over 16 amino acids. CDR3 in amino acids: CASTSTGTGGAYEQYF. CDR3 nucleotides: TGTGCCAGCACTTCGACCGGGACAGGGGGCGCGTACGAGCAGTACTTC.

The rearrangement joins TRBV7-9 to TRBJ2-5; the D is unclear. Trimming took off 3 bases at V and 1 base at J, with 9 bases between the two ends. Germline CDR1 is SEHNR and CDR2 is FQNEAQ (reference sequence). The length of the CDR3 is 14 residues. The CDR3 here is CASSFPLLQETQYF. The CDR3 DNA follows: TGTGCCAGCAGCTTCCCCTTACTCCAAGAGACCCAGTACTTC. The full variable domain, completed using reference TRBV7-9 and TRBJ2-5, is DTGVSQNPRHKITKRGQNVTFRCDPISEHNRLYWYRQTLGQGPEFLTYFQNEAQLEKSRLLSDRFSAERPKGSFSTLEIQRTEQGDSAMYLCASSFPLLQETQYFGPGTRLLVL.

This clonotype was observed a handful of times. As DNA, the CDR3 is TGCAGCCCCCGCCCAGGCCAAGAGACCCAGTACTTC. Translating it yields CSPRPGQETQYF. The J gene is TRBJ2-5, the V gene TRBV20-1, with D hard to call. Germline-derived CDR1 and CDR2 are DFQATT and SNEGSKA (reference sequence). The CDR3 has 12 amino acids.

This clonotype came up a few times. The CDR3 sequence: CSARDNGLANYGYTF. In DNA, the CDR3 is TGCAGTGCTAGAGATAACGGGTTAGCTAACTATGGCTACACCTTC. This chain connects TRBV20-1 to TRBJ1-2; D remains ambiguous. The germline V and J ends were trimmed by 0 bases and 0 bases, with 11 bases remaining between them. Germline V lookup: CDR1 DFQATT, CDR2 SNEGSKA (reference sequence). The CDR3 loop spans 15 amino acids.

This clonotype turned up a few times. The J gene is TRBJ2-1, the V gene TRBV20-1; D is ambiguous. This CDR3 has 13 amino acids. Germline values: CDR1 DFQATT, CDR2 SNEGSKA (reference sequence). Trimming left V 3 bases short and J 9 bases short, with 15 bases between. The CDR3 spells CSASFPPRLEQFF. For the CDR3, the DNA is TGCAGTGCTAGCTTCCCACCGAGGCTTGAGCAGTTCTTC.

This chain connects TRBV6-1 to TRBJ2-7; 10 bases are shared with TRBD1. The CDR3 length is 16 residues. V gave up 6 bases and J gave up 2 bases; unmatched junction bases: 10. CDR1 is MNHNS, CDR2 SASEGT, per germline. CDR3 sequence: CASRPAGDRGPYEQYF. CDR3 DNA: TGTGCCAGCAGACCAGCGGGAGACAGGGGGCCCTACGAGCAGTACTTC.

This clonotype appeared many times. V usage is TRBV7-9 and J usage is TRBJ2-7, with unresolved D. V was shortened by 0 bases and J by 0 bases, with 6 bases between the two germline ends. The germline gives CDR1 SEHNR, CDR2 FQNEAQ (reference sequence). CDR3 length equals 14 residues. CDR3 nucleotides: TGTGCCAGCAGCTTAGCGAGATCCTCCTACGAGCAGTACTTC. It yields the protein CASSLARSSYEQYF.

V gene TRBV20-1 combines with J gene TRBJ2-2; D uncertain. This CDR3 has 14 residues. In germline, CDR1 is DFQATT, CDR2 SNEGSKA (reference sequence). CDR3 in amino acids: CSLSPVVTTGELFF. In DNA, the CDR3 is TGCAGCCTGAGCCCTGTGGTTACCACCGGGGAGCTGTTTTTT.

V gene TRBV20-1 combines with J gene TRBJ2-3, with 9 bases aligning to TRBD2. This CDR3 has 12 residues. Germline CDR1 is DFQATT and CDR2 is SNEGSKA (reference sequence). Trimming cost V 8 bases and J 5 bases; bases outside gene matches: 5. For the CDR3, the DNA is TGCAGTACACGGACTAGCGAAGATACGCAGTATTTT. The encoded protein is CSTRTSEDTQYF.